This T cell receptor beta chain emerged from a study of T cell repertoires in cytomegalovirus infection. Across the whole study: Both a matching HLA type and CMV infection were indicated by public TCR beta signatures. Study findings and constraints: CMV-specific TCR beta clonotypes restricted by HLA-C dominated the ex vivo response.

MiXCR, run by TCRdb on the reads, gives a single entry per CDR3 protein. The sample includes fewer than 300,000 distinct CDR3 sequences, over 20% of them seen just once. Germline V gene lookup returns CDR1 SGHTA and CDR2 FQGTGA. With V trimmed by 2 bases and J by 8 bases, 5 bases remained unmatched. The CDR3 runs 15 residues. About this clonotype itself: Its antigen remains unidentified.

The rearrangement uses TRBV7-3 and TRBJ2-1; TRBD1 agrees at 11 bases. The sequence was collected from a human donor in good health (CMV status not recorded). Some clones in this sample may be carry-over from other donors' samples. The sample was PBMCs. CDR3 in amino acids: CASSLGTGGGDEQFF. CDR3 sequence (DNA): TGTGCCAGCAGCTTAGGGACAGGGGGTGGGGATGAGCAGTTCTTC.